This TCR beta chain derives from a study of cytomegalovirus exposure and HLA in healthy donors. Study-level points and caveats: Earlier analysis looked at TCR beta V segments, and most were productive about 87% or about 30% of the time.

CDR1 and CDR2 from the germline V gene are MNHEY and SVGAGI. Trimming stripped 4 bases from V and 5 bases from J, with 14 bases between. The CDR3 spans 14 residues. A word on this clone: Its target is not known.

Researchers ran the PCR with 60 Vbeta and 13 Jbeta primers. Produced via immunoSEQ multiplex PCR; TCRdb's table is partial and in-frame only. This table lists fewer than 150,000 clones. V gene TRBV6-5 combines with J gene TRBJ1-1, with D unclear. The sequenced sample was PBMCs. The origin of this receptor is a man in his forties in good health and CMV-seronegative. CDR3 coding DNA: TGTGCCAGCAGTTCCGTCCCGGGGATTACTGAAGCTTTCTTT. Protein product: CASSSVPGITEAFF.